This TCR beta chain is drawn from a study of T cell responses to AZD1222 COVID-19 vaccine. Assay: immunoSEQ multiplex PCR; the TCRdb copy retains only in-frame clones and omits some. The data contain fewer than 300,000 clones, more than 85% of them seen just once; the ten biggest clones take up around 0.57%. Details on this clone: Its target is not known.

The study, taken as a whole, reports: The study found vaccine-associated CD4 TCRs spanning spike, dominant at 160-218 and 743-854.

Germline CDR1 and CDR2: MNHEY and SVGAGI. The CDR3 spans 13 residues. The V end lost 6 bases, the J end lost 2 bases, and 10 bases lay between the germline ends. The sequences come from peripheral blood, collected on day 0 of AZD1222 vaccination. The V and J genes are TRBV6-5 and TRBJ2-5; D gene unclear. This sequence was found in an adult in good health. The CDR3 DNA reads as TGTGCCAGCAGCAGACATCGGCAAGAGACCCAGTACTTC. Amino acid sequence: CASSRHRQETQYF.